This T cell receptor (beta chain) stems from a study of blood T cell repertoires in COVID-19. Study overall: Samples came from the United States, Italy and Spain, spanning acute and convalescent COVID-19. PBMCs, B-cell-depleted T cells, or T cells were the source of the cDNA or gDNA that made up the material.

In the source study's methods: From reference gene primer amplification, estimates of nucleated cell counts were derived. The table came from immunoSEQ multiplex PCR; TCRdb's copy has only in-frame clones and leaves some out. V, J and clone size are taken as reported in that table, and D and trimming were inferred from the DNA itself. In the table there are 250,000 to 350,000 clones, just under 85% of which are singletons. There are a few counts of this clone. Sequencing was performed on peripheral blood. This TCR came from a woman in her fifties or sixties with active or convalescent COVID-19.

The CDR3 sequence is CASSERSGIWYEQYF. The CDR3, as DNA: TGTGCCAGCAGCGAAAGAAGCGGGATCTGGTACGAGCAGTACTTC. This chain links TRBV9 with TRBJ2-7; 7 bases map to TRBD2. CDR1 SGDLS and CDR2 YYNGEE come from the germline V gene. Trimming removed 3 bases from V and 4 bases from J; junction bases left unmatched: 10. This CDR3 is 15 amino acids long.